The 10 T cell receptor beta chains below all came from one sample that was sequenced in a study of molecular identifiers for immune sequencing clone quantification. In TCRdb, the PCR reads were re-called with MiXCR into one record per CDR3 protein. The repertoire consists of fewer than 350,000 distinct CDR3 sequences, with over 20% occurring once and the leading ten covering 0.65% to 0.75%. Sequencing was carried out using naive CD8+ T cells from blood, with Jurkat cell RNA spiked in. Documented subset: FACS-sorted CD8+CD4-CCR7+CD45RA+ naive T cells. The origin of the receptors is a human donor in good health. Some libraries in this study had Jurkat cell RNA spiked in.

CDR3 DNA sequence: TGTGCCAGCAGCGTCGGGACTATTAACACCGGGGAGCTGTTTTTT. Protein product: CASSVGTINTGELFF. The rearrangement uses TRBV9 and TRBJ2-2, with 7 nucleotides matching TRBD2. V trimming: 2 bases; J trimming: 2 bases; junction bases outside the gene matches: 3. The V gene's germline CDR1 is SGDLS and CDR2 YYNGEE. The CDR3 covers 15 residues.

This clonotype was counted a few times. The V gene is TRBV27, the J gene TRBJ1-5; D is ambiguous. This CDR3 has 14 residues. Trimming removed 3 bases from V and 3 bases from J, with 9 bases in between. Germline V CDR1 and CDR2: MNHEY, SMNVEV (reference sequence). CDR3: CASSFGVPNQPQHF. CDR3 in DNA: TGTGCCAGCAGTTTCGGGGTCCCCAATCAGCCCCAGCATTTT.

This clonotype was observed at least ten times. This chain connects TRBV20-1 to TRBJ2-7; the match to TRBD1 covers 8 bases. V lost 6 bases, J lost 3 bases, and 7 bases stayed unmatched. Germline CDR1 and CDR2: DFQATT and SNEGSKA (reference sequence). CDR3 length equals 13 residues. CDR3 region: CSAQTGVGYEQYF. The DNA of the CDR3 is TGCAGTGCCCAGACAGGGGTCGGCTACGAGCAGTACTTC.

This clonotype was picked up one time. It may be a read error: a sequence one base away is much more abundant. The rearrangement uses TRBV29-1 and TRBJ2-3; no firm D call. This CDR3 contains 16 residues. Germline values: CDR1 SQVTM, CDR2 ANQGSEA. CDR3 in DNA: TGCAGCGCACGACCGTGGTCCGCCCGACCCACAAATACGCAGTATTTT. This encodes CSARPWSARPTNTQYF.

This clonotype appeared many times. The chain links TRBV11-2 to TRBJ2-7; D gene uncertain. V lost 1 base and J lost 4, with 8 bases in between. The CDR3 runs to 13 residues. Germline loops: CDR1 SGHAT, CDR2 FQNNGV. This chain's CDR3 is CASSLGSRYEQYF. For the CDR3, the DNA is TGTGCCAGCAGCTTAGGGTCCAGGTACGAGCAGTACTTC.

This clonotype turned up a few times. This chain links TRBV27 with TRBJ2-7, with D maybe TRBD2 (6 bases). The CDR3 loop spans 14 amino acids. Germline V gives CDR1 MNHEY, CDR2 SMNVEV (reference sequence). The ends were cut back, 8 bases at V and 4 bases at J, with 18 bases in the middle. The CDR3 here is CASGPIAEGYEQYF. CDR3 DNA sequence: TGTGCCAGCGGTCCTATAGCGGAAGGTTACGAGCAGTACTTC.

V usage is TRBV30 and J usage is TRBJ2-1; D not resolved. The CDR3 spans 10 residues. The germline V gene encodes CDR1 GTSNPN and CDR2 SVGIG (reference sequence). Deletions cut 5 bases from V and 9 bases from J, with 8 bases between. The CDR3 spells CAWEKGEQFF. The DNA for the CDR3 is TGTGCCTGGGAAAAAGGTGAGCAGTTCTTC.

This clonotype was counted many times. This chain links TRBV6-5 with TRBJ2-5; 10 nucleotides line up with TRBD1. V lost 6 bases to trimming and J lost 4 bases; unmatched junction nucleotides: 8. Per the germline V gene, CDR1 is MNHEY and CDR2 is SVGAGI. The CDR3 totals 15 residues. The CDR3 spells CASRRGQGISETQYF. DNA for the CDR3: TGTGCCAGCAGGCGGGGACAGGGGATTTCAGAGACCCAGTACTTC.

In this sample, this clonotype turned up a few times. The chain links TRBV27 to TRBJ2-7; the match to TRBD1 covers 10 bases. Germline-derived CDR1 and CDR2 are MNHEY and SMNVEV (reference sequence). The trim removed 8 bases at V and 0 bases at J, leaving 4 bases unmatched. This CDR3 has 14 residues. DNA for the CDR3: TGTGCCAGCGCGGGACAGGGGCCCTCCTACGAGCAGTACTTC. It codes for CASAGQGPSYEQYF.

This clonotype came up a few times. CDR3 sequence: CATSTRRTSGAFYGSEQFF. Here the CDR3 DNA reads TGTGCCACCAGCACCCGCAGGACTAGCGGAGCCTTTTACGGAAGTGAGCAGTTCTTC. The chain carries TRBV15 and TRBJ2-1; 10 bases map to TRBD2. Per the germline V gene, CDR1 is LNHNV and CDR2 is YYDKDF (reference sequence). The CDR3 is 19 amino acids. V shed 4 bases and J 9 bases; nucleotides not matched to a gene: 21.